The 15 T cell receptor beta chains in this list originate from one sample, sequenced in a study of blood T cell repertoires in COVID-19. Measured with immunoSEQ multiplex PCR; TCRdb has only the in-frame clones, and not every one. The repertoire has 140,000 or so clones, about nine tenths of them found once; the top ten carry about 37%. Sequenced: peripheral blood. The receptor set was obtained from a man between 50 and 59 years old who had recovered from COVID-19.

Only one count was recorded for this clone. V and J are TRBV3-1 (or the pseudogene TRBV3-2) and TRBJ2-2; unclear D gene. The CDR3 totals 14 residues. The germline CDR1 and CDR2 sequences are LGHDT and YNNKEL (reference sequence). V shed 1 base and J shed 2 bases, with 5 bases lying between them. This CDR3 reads CASSQVLNTGELFF. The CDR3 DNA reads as TGTGCCAGCAGCCAAGTTCTTAACACCGGGGAGCTGTTTTTT.

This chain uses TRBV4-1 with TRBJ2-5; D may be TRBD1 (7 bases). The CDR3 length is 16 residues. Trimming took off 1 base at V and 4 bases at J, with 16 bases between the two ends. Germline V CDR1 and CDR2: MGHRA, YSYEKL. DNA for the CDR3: TGCGCCAGCAGCCAAGGGATAAGACAGGGAGGAGAGACCCAGTACTTC. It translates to CASSQGIRQGGETQYF.

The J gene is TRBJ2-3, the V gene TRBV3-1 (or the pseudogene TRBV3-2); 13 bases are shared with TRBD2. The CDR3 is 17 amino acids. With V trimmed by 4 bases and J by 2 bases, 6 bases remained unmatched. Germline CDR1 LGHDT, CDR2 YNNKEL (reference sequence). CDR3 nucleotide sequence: TGTGCCAGCAGCCCCCGGGGACTAGCGGGGTACACAGATACGCAGTATTTT. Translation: CASSPRGLAGYTDTQYF.

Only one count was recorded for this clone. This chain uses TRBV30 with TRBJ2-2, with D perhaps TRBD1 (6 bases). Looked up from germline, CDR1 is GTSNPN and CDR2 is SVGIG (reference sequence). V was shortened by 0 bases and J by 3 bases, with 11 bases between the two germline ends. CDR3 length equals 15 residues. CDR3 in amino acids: CAWSVADRDTGELFF. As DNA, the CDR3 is TGTGCCTGGAGTGTTGCGGACAGAGACACCGGGGAGCTGTTTTTT.

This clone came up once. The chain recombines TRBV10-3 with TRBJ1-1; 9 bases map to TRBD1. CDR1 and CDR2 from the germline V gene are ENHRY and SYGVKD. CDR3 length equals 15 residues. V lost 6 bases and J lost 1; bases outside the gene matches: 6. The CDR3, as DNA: TGTGCCATCAGGAACACAGGGGGCGGGAACACTGAAGCTTTCTTT. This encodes CAIRNTGGGNTEAFF.

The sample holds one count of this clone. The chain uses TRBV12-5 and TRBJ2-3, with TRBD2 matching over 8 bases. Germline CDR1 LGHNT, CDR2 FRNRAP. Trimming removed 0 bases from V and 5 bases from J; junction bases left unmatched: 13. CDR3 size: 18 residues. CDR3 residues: CASGLVRQRGFRGDTQYF. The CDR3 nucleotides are TGTGCTAGTGGTTTGGTACGTCAGCGGGGGTTTAGGGGAGATACGCAGTATTTT.

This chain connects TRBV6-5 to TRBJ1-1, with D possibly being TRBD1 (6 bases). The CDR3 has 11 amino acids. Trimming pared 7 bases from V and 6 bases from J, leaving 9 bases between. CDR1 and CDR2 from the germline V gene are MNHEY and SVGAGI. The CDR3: CASTRGSEAFF. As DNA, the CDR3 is TGTGCCAGCACGAGGGGGTCTGAAGCTTTCTTT.

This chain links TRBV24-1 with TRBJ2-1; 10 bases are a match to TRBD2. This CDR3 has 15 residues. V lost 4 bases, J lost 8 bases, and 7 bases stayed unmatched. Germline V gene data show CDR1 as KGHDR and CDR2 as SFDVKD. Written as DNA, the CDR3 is TGTGCCACCAGTGAGAGCGGGGGGGCCGTGGATGAGCAGTTCTTC. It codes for CATSESGGAVDEQFF.

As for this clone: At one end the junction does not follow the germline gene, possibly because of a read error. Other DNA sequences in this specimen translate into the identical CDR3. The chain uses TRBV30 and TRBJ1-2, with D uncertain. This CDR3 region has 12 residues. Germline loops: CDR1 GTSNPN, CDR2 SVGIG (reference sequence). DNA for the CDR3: TGCGCCTGGAAGCGGGTGGCCTATGGCTACACCTTC. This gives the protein CAWKRVAYGYTF.

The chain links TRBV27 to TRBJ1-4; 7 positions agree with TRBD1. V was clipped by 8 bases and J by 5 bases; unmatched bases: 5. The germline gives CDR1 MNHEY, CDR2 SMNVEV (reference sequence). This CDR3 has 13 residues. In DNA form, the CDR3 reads TGTGCCAGCTCGGGACAGATGAATGAAAAACTGTTTTTT. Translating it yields CASSGQMNEKLFF.

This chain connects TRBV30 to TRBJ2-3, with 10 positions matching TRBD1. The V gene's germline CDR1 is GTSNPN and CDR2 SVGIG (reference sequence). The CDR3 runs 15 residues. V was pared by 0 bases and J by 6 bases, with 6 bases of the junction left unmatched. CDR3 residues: CAWSVTGQGRDTQYF. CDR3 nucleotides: TGTGCCTGGAGTGTAACGGGACAGGGGCGGGATACGCAGTATTTT.

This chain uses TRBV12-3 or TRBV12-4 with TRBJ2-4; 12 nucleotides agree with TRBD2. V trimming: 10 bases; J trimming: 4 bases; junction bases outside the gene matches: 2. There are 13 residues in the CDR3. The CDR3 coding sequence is TGTGCCACTAGCGGGGGGGAAAAAAACATTCAGTACTTC. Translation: CATSGGEKNIQYF.

This CDR3 reads CASSELRGYQTGELFF. The DNA for the CDR3 is TGTGCCAGCAGTGAACTCAGGGGCTATCAGACCGGGGAGCTGTTTTTT. The chain joins TRBV6-1 to TRBJ2-2; D possibly corresponds to TRBD1 (6 bases). The CDR3 runs 16 residues. Germline lookup yields CDR1 MNHNS and CDR2 SASEGT. Trimming pared 2 bases from V and 5 bases from J, leaving 15 bases between.

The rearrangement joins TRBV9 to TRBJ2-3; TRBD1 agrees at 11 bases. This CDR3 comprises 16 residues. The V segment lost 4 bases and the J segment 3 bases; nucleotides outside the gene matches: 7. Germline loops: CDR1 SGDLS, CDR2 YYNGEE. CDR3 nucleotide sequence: TGTGCCAGCAGCTCCGCCGGGACAGGGGGAACAGATACGCAGTATTTT. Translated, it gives CASSSAGTGGTDTQYF.

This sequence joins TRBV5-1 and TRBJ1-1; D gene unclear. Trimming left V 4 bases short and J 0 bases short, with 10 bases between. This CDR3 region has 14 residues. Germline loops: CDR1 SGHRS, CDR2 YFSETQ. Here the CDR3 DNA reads TGCGCCAGCAGCCCACGTACAGTGAACACTGAAGCTTTCTTT. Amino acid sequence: CASSPRTVNTEAFF.